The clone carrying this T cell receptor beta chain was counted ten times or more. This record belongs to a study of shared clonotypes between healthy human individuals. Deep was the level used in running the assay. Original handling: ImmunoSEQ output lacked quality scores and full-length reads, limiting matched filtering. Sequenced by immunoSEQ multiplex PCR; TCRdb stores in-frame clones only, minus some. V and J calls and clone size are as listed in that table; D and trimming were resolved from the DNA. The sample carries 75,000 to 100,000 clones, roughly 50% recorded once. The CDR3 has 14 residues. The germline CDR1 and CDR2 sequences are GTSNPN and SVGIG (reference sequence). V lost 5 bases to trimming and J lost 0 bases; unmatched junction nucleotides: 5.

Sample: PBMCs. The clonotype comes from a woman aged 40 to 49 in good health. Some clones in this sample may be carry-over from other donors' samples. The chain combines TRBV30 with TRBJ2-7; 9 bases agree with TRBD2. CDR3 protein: CAWRKAGGSYEQYF. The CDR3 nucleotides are TGTGCCTGGCGAAAAGCGGGAGGCTCCTACGAGCAGTACTTC.